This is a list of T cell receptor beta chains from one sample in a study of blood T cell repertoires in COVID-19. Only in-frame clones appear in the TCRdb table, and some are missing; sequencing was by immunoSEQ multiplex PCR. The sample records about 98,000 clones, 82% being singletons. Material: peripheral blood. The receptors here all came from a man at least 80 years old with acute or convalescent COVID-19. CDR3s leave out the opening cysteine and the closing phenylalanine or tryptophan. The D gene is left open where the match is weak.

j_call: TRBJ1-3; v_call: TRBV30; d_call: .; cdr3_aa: AWSSLGGSGNTIY
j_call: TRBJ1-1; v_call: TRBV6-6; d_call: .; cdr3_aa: ASSYKGGKGSEAF
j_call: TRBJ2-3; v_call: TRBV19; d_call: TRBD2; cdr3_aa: ASSIPRGGGSTDTQY
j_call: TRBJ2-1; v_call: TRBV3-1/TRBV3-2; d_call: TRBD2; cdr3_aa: ASSQGLAGGNEQF
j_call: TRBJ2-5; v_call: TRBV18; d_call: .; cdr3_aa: ASSPEGETQY
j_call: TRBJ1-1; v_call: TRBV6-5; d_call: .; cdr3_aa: ASSLGRGTEAF
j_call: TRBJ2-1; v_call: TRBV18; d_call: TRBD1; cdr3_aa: ASSLETGQGSYNEQF
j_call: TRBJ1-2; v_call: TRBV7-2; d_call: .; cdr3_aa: ASSLGRGSGYGYT
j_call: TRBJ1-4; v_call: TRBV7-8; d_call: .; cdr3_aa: ASSPIPENEKLF
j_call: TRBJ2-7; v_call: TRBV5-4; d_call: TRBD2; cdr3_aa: ASSPGRTPYEQY
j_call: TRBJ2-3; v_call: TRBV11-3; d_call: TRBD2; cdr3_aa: ASSLGPWTSGSADTQY
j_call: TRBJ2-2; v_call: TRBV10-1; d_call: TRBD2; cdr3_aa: ASSDSPLAANTGELF
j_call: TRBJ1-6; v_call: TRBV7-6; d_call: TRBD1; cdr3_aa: ASSLRTGGEGSPLH
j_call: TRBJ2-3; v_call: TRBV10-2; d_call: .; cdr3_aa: ASSPTGRTDTQY
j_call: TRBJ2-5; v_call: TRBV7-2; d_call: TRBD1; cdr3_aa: ASSLGDRGQETQY
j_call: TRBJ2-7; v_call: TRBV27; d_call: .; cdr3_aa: ASSSILVPPYEQY
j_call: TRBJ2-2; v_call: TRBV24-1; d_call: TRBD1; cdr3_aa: ATSDADRVHTGELF
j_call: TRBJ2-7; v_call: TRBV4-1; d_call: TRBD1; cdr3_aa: ASSQAHRGGLTGAYEQY
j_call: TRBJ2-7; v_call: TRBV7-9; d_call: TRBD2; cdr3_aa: ASSPLAGSSYEQY
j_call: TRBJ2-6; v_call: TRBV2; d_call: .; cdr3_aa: ASMAGLTSSGANVLT
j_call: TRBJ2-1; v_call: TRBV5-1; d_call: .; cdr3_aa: ASSLRGFDEQF
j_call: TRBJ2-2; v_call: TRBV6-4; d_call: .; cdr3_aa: ASSKQETGELF
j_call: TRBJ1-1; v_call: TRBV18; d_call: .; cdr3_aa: ASSPQGSGNTEAF
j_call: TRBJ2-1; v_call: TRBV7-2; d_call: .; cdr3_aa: ASSLDTARPSSYNEQF